Below, one T cell receptor (beta chain) is given with its context. The sample is drawn from a study of blood T cell repertoires in COVID-19. Study in general: The United States, Italy and Spain supplied acute and convalescent COVID-19 samples. PBMCs, B-cell-depleted T cells, or T cells provided the cDNA or gDNA that made up the material.

Per the study methods: Amplifying reference gene primers gave estimates of nucleated cell counts. Measured with immunoSEQ multiplex PCR; TCRdb has only the in-frame clones, and not every one. V, J and clone size are taken as reported in that table, and D and trimming were inferred from the DNA itself. The sample has around 270,000 clones; less than 90% are singletons. The CDR3 is 18 residues long. The V gene end was trimmed by 0 bases and the J gene end by 6 bases; junction bases not matched to a gene: 14. The germline V gene has CDR1 MGHRA and CDR2 YSYEKL. The specimen was peripheral blood. The TCR originated in a man between 25 and 39 years old with active or convalescent COVID-19. The rearrangement uses TRBV4-1 and TRBJ2-3; TRBD2 agrees at 8 bases. The CDR3 protein is CASSQDTPNGGAFDTQYF. CDR3 DNA: TGCGCCAGCAGCCAAGATACGCCGAACGGGGGGGCTTTTGATACGCAGTATTTT.